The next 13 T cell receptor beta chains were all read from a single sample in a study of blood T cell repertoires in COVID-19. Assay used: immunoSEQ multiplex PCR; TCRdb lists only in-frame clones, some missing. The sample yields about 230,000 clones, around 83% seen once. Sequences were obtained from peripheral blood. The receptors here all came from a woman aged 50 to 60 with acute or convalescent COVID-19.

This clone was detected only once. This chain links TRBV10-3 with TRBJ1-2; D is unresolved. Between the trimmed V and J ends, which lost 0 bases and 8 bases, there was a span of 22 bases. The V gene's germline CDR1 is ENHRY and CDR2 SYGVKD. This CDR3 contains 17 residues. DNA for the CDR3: TGTGCCATCAGTGAGTCGAAGGGTGTTGGTCTAGCGGGGGGCTACACCTTC. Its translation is CAISESKGVGLAGGYTF.

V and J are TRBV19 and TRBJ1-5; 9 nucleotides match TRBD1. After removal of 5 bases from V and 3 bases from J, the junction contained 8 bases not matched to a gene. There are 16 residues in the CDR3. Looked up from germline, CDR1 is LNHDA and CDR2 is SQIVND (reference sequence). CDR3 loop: CASSFTGTGPNQPQHF. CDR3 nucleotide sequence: TGTGCCAGTAGTTTCACCGGGACAGGGCCCAATCAGCCCCAGCATTTT.

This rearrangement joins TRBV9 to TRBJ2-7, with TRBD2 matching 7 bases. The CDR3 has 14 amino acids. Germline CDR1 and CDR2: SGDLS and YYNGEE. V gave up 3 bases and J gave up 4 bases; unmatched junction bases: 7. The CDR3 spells CASSAAGVPYEQYF. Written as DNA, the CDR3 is TGTGCCAGCAGCGCCGCGGGAGTCCCTTACGAGCAGTACTTC.

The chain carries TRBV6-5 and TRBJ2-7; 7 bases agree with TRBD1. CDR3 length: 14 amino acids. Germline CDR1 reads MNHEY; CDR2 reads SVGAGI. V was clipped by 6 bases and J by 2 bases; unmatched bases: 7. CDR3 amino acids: CASSMDRKPYEQYF. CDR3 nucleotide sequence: TGTGCCAGCAGCATGGACAGGAAACCCTACGAGCAGTACTTC.

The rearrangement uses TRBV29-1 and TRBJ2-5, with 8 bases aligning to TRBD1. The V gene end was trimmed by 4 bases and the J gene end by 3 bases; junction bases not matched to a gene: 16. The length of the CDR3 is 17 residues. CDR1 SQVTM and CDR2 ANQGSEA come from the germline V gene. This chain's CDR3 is CSVGPHRGNGQKETQYF. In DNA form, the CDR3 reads TGCAGCGTTGGACCCCACAGGGGGAACGGACAAAAAGAGACCCAGTACTTC. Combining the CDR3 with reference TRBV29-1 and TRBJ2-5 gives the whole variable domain SAVISQKPSRDICQRGTSLTIQCQVDSQVTMMFWYRQQPGQSLTLIATANQGSEATYESGFVIDKFPISRPNLTFSTLTVSNMSPEDSSIYLCSVGPHRGNGQKETQYFGPGTRLLVL.

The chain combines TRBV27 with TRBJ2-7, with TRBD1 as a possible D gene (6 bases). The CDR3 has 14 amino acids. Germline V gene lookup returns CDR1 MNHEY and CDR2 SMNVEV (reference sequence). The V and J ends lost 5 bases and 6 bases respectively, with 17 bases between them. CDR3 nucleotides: TGTGCCAGCAGTCCGAGGACAGAGTCCGGCGAGCAGTACTTC. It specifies CASSPRTESGEQYF.

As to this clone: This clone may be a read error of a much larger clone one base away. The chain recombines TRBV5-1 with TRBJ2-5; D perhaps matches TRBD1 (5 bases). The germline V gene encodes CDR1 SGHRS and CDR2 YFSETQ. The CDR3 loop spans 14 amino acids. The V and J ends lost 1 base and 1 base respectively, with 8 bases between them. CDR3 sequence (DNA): TGCGCCAGCAGCTTGTTTGGGGCCCAAGAGACCCAGTACTTC. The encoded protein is CASSLFGAQETQYF.

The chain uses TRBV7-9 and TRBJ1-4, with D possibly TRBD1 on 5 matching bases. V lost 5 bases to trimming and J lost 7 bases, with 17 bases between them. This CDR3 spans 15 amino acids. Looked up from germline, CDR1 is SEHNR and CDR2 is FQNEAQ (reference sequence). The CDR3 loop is CASSPPGDGGEKLFF. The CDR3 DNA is TGTGCCAGCAGCCCCCCGGGGGATGGGGGTGAAAAACTGTTTTTT.

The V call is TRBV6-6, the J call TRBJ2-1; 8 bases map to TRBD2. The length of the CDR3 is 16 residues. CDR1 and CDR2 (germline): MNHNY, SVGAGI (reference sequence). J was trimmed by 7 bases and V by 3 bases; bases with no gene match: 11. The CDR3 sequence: CASSYLYGRAVNEQFF. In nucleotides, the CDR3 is TGTGCCAGCAGTTATCTCTACGGGAGGGCCGTGAATGAGCAGTTCTTC.

Written as DNA, the CDR3 is TGTGCCAGCAGCCTTTCCCATTCTCCGGGACTAGCGGTTCAAGAGACCCAGTACTTC. Its protein is CASSLSHSPGLAVQETQYF. This chain joins TRBV4-2 and TRBJ2-5, with 11 bases fitting TRBD2. V shed 4 bases and J 2 bases; nucleotides not matched to a gene: 15. Per the germline V gene, CDR1 is LGHNA and CDR2 is YNFKEQ. The CDR3 spans 19 residues.

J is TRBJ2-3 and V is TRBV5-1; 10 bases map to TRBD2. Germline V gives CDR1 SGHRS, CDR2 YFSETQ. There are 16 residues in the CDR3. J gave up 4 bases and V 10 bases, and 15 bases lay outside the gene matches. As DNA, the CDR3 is TGCGCCCGCGGCCGGGGCCGAGCGGGGGGGGCAGATACGCAGTATTTT. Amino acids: CARGRGRAGGADTQYF.

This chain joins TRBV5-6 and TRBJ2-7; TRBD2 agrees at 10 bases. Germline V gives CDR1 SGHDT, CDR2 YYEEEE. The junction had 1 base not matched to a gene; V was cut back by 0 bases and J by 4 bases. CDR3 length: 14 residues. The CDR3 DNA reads TGTGCCAGCAGCTTGGGGACTAGCGGTTACGAGCAGTACTTC. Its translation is CASSLGTSGYEQYF.

The CDR3 nucleotides are TGTGCCAGCAGCTCCCCCTTGGCAGGGCGGAACTATGGCTACACCTTC. It specifies CASSSPLAGRNYGYTF. V is TRBV11-2 and J is TRBJ1-2; D might be TRBD1 (5 bases). This CDR3 has 16 residues. V lost 4 bases, J lost 2 bases, and 17 bases lay in between. Germline V CDR1 and CDR2: SGHAT, FQNNGV.